This T cell receptor (beta chain) stems from a study of CD8 T cells in ankylosing spondylitis. Notes on the study in general: Within ankylosing spondylitis blood, a TCR beta motif made up of seven to nine highly homologous variants appeared to be characteristic. The clones that were linked to disease were reported to be significantly enriched in matched synovial fluid samples from ankylosing spondylitis patients.

Germline values: CDR1 KGHDR, CDR2 SFDVKD. This CDR3 is 14 amino acids long. The V end was cut by 4 bases, the J end by 3 bases, with 9 bases between. This clonotype was picked up many times. The antigen remains undetermined. From the 5' RACE reads, TCRdb called clonotypes with MiXCR, one entry per CDR3 protein. The profile shows around 120,000 distinct CDR3 sequences, roughly 9% of them singletons. The sequence was obtained from a male donor with ankylosing spondylitis or in good health (not recorded which). Sequencing input: blood, either unsorted or a sorted T cell fraction (not recorded which). The J gene is TRBJ1-5, the V gene TRBV24-1; D is unresolved. CDR3 coding DNA: TGTGCCACCAGTGACTCAGGATACAATCAGCCCCAGCATTTT. This translates into CATSDSGYNQPQHF.